This T cell receptor beta chain came from a study of cytomegalovirus exposure and HLA in healthy donors. Germline V gene sequence: CDR1 SGHRS, CDR2 YFSETQ. Trimming cost V 6 bases and J 3 bases, with 12 bases left between them. This CDR3 spans 13 amino acids. Study conclusions and caveats: In an earlier analysis, productive rearrangement rates for most beta V segments clustered near 87% or 30%.

Vbeta (60) and Jbeta (13) primers were used in the PCR. Some clones are missing from TCRdb's copy, which holds only in-frame ones; the method was immunoSEQ multiplex PCR. The sample contains over 100,000 clones, over 50% of which appear only once. This clone occurred a few times. Its matching antigen is unknown. This TCR derives from a woman aged 40 to 55 in good health and CMV-seropositive. The chain employs TRBV5-1 and TRBJ1-1; no firm D call. Sequenced: PBMCs. The chain's CDR3 is CASTQSRDTEAFF. DNA of the CDR3: TGCGCCAGCACCCAATCCCGGGACACTGAAGCTTTCTTT.